Shown below are 26 T cell receptor beta chains from a single sample sequenced in a study of blood T cell repertoires in COVID-19. Clones were read by immunoSEQ multiplex PCR, and TCRdb kept only the in-frame ones, dropping some. In the table there are 55,000 to 60,000 clones, approximately 80% of which are singletons. Sequencing used peripheral blood. These receptors were taken from a man aged 45-65 years with active or convalescent COVID-19.

The J gene is TRBJ1-2, the V gene TRBV6-1, with D perhaps matching TRBD1 (6 bases). V dropped 6 bases and J dropped 1 base, with 12 bases sitting between them. There are 14 residues in the CDR3. The germline CDR1 and CDR2 sequences are MNHNS and SASEGT. Written as DNA, the CDR3 is TGTGCCAGCAGATCAACAGGGAGTAACTATGGCTACACCTTC. Translating it yields CASRSTGSNYGYTF.

This clone was detected a few times. The rearrangement joins TRBV10-3 to TRBJ2-3; TRBD2 aligns across 11 bases. Per germline, CDR1 ENHRY and CDR2 SYGVKD. With 6 bases clipped from V and 1 base from J, the junction kept 3 bases outside the gene matches. The CDR3 is made up of 15 amino acids. The CDR3: CAIRLAGERTDTQYF. As DNA, the CDR3 is TGTGCCATCAGACTAGCGGGGGAACGCACAGATACGCAGTATTTT.

This chain uses TRBV20-1 with TRBJ1-5; tentative D call: TRBD1 (5 bases). CDR1 is DFQATT, CDR2 SNEGSKA, per germline (reference sequence). Trimming cost V 6 bases and J 6 bases, with 21 bases left between them. The CDR3 spans 15 residues. The CDR3, as DNA: TGCAGTGCAAGTCGTATAGGGGTTCGTAGTCAGCCCCAGCATTTT. This translates into CSASRIGVRSQPQHF.

J is TRBJ2-7 and V is TRBV2; a weak D match, TRBD2 (5 bases). The germline V and J ends were trimmed by 6 bases and 4 bases, with 19 bases remaining between them. Looked up from germline, CDR1 is SNHLY and CDR2 is FYNNEI. There are 15 residues in the CDR3. CDR3 loop: CASSPTRELGYEQYF. Here the CDR3 DNA reads TGTGCCAGCAGCCCAACGAGGGAATTAGGTTACGAGCAGTACTTC. Based on the CDR3 plus reference TRBV2 and TRBJ2-7, the full variable domain is EPEVTQTPSHQVTQMGQEVILRCVPISNHLYFYWYRQILGQKVEFLVSFYNNEISEKSEIFDDQFSVERPDGSNFTLKIRSTKLEDSAMYFCASSPTRELGYEQYFGPGTRLTVT.

The chain combines TRBV3-1 (or the pseudogene TRBV3-2) with TRBJ2-3, with 9 bases aligning to TRBD2. With V trimmed by 0 bases and J by 6 bases, 10 bases remained unmatched. Germline V CDR1 and CDR2: LGHDT, YNNKEL (reference sequence). This CDR3 has 17 residues. The CDR3 DNA reads TGTGCCAGCAGCCAAGATATTGCGGGGGGGCCTTTTGATACGCAGTATTTT. Translated: CASSQDIAGGPFDTQYF.

The CDR3 here is CASNKISGTAGNTIYF. DNA of the CDR3: TGTGCCAGCAACAAGATATCTGGGACAGCTGGAAACACCATATATTTT. The chain is built from TRBV19 and TRBJ1-3; the match to TRBD1 covers 7 bases. Germline CDR1 LNHDA, CDR2 SQIVND (reference sequence). V lost 9 bases, J lost 2 bases, and 13 bases stayed unmatched. The CDR3 covers 16 residues. Together with reference TRBV19 and TRBJ1-3, the CDR3 gives the full variable domain: DGGITQSPKYLFRKEGQNVTLSCEQNLNHDAMYWYRQDPGQGLRLIYYSQIVNDFQKGDIAEGYSVSREKKESFPLTVTSAQKNPTAFYLCASNKISGTAGNTIYFGEGSWLTVV.

The V and J genes are TRBV6-5 and TRBJ1-4; TRBD1 aligns across 7 bases. Trimming cost V 5 bases and J 3 bases; bases outside gene matches: 3. This CDR3 has 14 residues. The germline V gene has CDR1 MNHEY and CDR2 SVGAGI. CDR3 in DNA: TGTGCCAGCAGTCACAGGGGTGCTAATGAAAAACTGTTTTTT. Translating gives CASSHRGANEKLFF.

The chain is built from TRBV9 and TRBJ2-7, with a weak D call TRBD2 (6 bases). Germline loops: CDR1 SGDLS, CDR2 YYNGEE. The ends were cut back, 1 base at V and 7 bases at J, with 9 bases in the middle. The CDR3 consists of 12 residues. CDR3 DNA: TGTGCCAGCAGCGTAACGGCGGGGGAGCAGTACTTC. This codes for CASSVTAGEQYF. Full variable domain (rest looked up from reference TRBV9 and TRBJ2-7): DSGVTQTPKHLITATGQRVTLRCSPRSGDLSVYWYQQSLDQGLQFLIQYYNGEERAKGNILERFSAQQFPDLHSELNLSSLELGDSALYFCASSVTAGEQYFGPGTRLTVT.

A few counts support this clone. The chain joins TRBV5-3 to TRBJ2-1, with D possibly TRBD2 on 5 matching bases. TRBV5-3 is marked as an open reading frame, function uncertain. With 4 bases removed from V and 8 bases from J, the gap between germline ends came to 25 bases. The CDR3 length is 17 residues. The CDR3 coding sequence is TGTGCCAGAAGCCCCGGGATTACCCATAGGGTATTGGATGAGCAGTTCTTC. Amino acids: CARSPGITHRVLDEQFF.

The chain carries TRBV5-4 and TRBJ2-4; 9 nucleotides agree with TRBD2. The V gene end was trimmed by 3 bases and the J gene end by 7 bases; junction bases not matched to a gene: 11. The CDR3 consists of 16 residues. Germline V CDR1 and CDR2: SGHNT, YYREEE (reference sequence). CDR3 residues: CASSSERAGGPNIQYF. CDR3 nucleotides: TGTGCCAGCAGCTCAGAACGAGCGGGGGGTCCGAACATTCAGTACTTC.

The CDR3 DNA reads as TGTGCCAGCAGCCAAGACAGAGGGCCCAAAAACATTCAGTACTTC. Translation: CASSQDRGPKNIQYF. This chain connects TRBV3-1 (or the pseudogene TRBV3-2) to TRBJ2-4, with D possibly being TRBD2 (5 bases). CDR1 and CDR2 from the germline V gene are LGHDT and YNNKEL (reference sequence). V was clipped by 0 bases and J by 2 bases, with 8 bases between them. The CDR3 covers 15 residues.

The V call is TRBV7-2, the J call TRBJ2-5, with 7 bases fitting TRBD1. Per germline, CDR1 SGHTA and CDR2 FQGNSA. V dropped 5 bases and J dropped 3; count of bases not matched to a gene: 6. The CDR3 runs 14 residues. The CDR3 DNA reads as TGTGCCAGCAGCACCTACAGGGGAGAAGAGACCCAGTACTTC. This sequence encodes CASSTYRGEETQYF.

The chain employs TRBV9 and TRBJ2-5, with a tentative D call TRBD1 (6 bases). The V gene's germline CDR1 is SGDLS and CDR2 YYNGEE. The V gene lost 4 bases and the J gene lost 2 bases, with 12 bases spanning the gap. CDR3 length equals 14 residues. CDR3 coding DNA: TGTGCCAGCAGCCAGGGGTATGGGCAAGAGACCCAGTACTTC. Its protein is CASSQGYGQETQYF.

The rearrangement links TRBV19 to TRBJ1-2; possible D gene TRBD1, 5 bases. The CDR3 extends over 14 amino acids. V lost 7 bases and J 7 bases, leaving 19 bases between the germline ends. Germline loops: CDR1 LNHDA, CDR2 SQIVND (reference sequence). The DNA for the CDR3 is TGTGCCAGTATCGACGGGGGAACAAGGGGTGGCTACACCTTC. As protein: CASIDGGTRGGYTF.

The CDR3 loop reads CASSLAAGGIYEQYF. CDR3 DNA: TGTGCCAGCAGCTTGGCTGCGGGGGGGATCTACGAGCAGTACTTC. The gene calls are TRBV5-8 and TRBJ2-7; TRBD2 aligns across 9 bases. Germline assignment: CDR1 SGHTS and CDR2 YDEGEE. The CDR3 consists of 15 residues. After removal of 0 bases from V and 3 bases from J, the junction contained 4 bases not matched to a gene. Looking up the rest from reference TRBV5-8 and TRBJ2-7 gives the full variable domain: EAGVTQSPTHLIKTRGQQATLRCSPISGHTSVYWYQQALGLGLQFLLWYDEGEERNRGNFPPRFSGRQFPNYSSELNVNALELEDSALYLCASSLAAGGIYEQYFGPGTRLTVT.

The J gene is TRBJ2-7, the V gene TRBV7-6; possibly TRBD1 for D (6 bases). V gave up 5 bases and J gave up 6 bases, with 26 bases separating them. The CDR3 runs to 17 residues. Germline CDR1 and CDR2: SGHVS and FNYEAQ. CDR3 sequence reads: CASSPRDGGVSPSEQYF. CDR3 nucleotide sequence: TGTGCCAGCAGCCCCCGGGATGGGGGCGTTTCCCCTTCCGAGCAGTACTTC.

The chain joins TRBV10-3 to TRBJ2-1; 7 nucleotides agree with TRBD2. This CDR3 contains 16 residues. V lost 6 bases, J lost 1 base, and 9 bases stayed unmatched. The germline V gene encodes CDR1 ENHRY and CDR2 SYGVKD. CDR3 in DNA: TGTGCCATCAGACGCGAGCGGGGTCGGTCCTACAATGAGCAGTTCTTC. Its protein is CAIRRERGRSYNEQFF.

This chain joins TRBV5-8 and TRBJ2-1, with 7 bases that match TRBD2. CDR3 length equals 15 residues. The germline gives CDR1 SGHTS, CDR2 YDEGEE. V lost 0 bases and J lost 2; bases outside the gene matches: 2. CDR3 in amino acids: CASSLDGRTYNEQFF. The CDR3 nucleotides are TGTGCCAGCAGCTTGGACGGGAGGACCTACAATGAGCAGTTCTTC.

This clone was seen just once. The chain has TRBV6-2 or TRBV6-3 and TRBJ2-5; TRBD2 might be the D (5 bases). In germline, CDR1 is MNHEY, CDR2 SVGEGT. This CDR3 has 14 residues. The V end lost 5 bases, the J end lost 0 bases, and 10 bases lay between the germline ends. This chain's CDR3 is CASSPWTHQETQYF. CDR3 in DNA: TGTGCCAGCAGTCCATGGACTCACCAAGAGACCCAGTACTTC.

Here the CDR3 DNA reads TGTGCCAGCAGCTTAGCGCTATCCGCCTCGGGTGAGCAGTTCTTC. This encodes CASSLALSASGEQFF. The rearrangement links TRBV7-2 to TRBJ2-1; D is ambiguous. CDR3 length: 15 residues. Trimming removed 0 bases from V and 9 bases from J, with 15 bases in between. The germline CDR1 and CDR2 sequences are SGHTA and FQGNSA.

This chain links TRBV7-2 with TRBJ2-1; 8 nucleotides match TRBD1. The CDR3 consists of 18 residues. V shed 2 bases, J shed 5 bases, and the junction held 14 bases outside the gene matches. Germline lookup yields CDR1 SGHTA and CDR2 FQGNSA. DNA of the CDR3: TGTGCCAGCAGCTTATCCCGTACCCCGGGACAGGTTAACAATGAGCAGTTCTTC. Amino acids: CASSLSRTPGQVNNEQFF.

The chain carries TRBV6-2 or TRBV6-3 and TRBJ2-1; D perhaps matches TRBD2 (5 bases). V gave up 7 bases and J gave up 3 bases, with 13 bases separating them. Germline CDR1 is MNHEY and CDR2 is SVGEGT. The CDR3 consists of 14 residues. CDR3 nucleotide sequence: TGTGCCAGCACCCCCGCCGGAGGCTACAATGAGCAGTTCTTC. It translates to CASTPAGGYNEQFF.

The genes are TRBV7-2 and TRBJ1-6, with D perhaps TRBD1 (6 bases). The CDR3 is made up of 16 amino acids. Trimming removed 2 bases at V and 5 bases at J, with 13 bases between. The V gene's germline CDR1 is SGHTA and CDR2 FQGNSA. The CDR3 loop reads CASSLRAGTNNSPLHF. The CDR3 nucleotides read TGTGCCAGCAGCTTACGCGCCGGGACAAATAATTCACCCCTCCACTTT.

The rearrangement joins TRBV7-9 to TRBJ2-3; tentative D call: TRBD1 (5 bases). Trimming shortened V by 2 bases and J by 7 bases, and 13 bases separated the two germline ends. The CDR3 consists of 14 residues. The germline CDR1 and CDR2 sequences are SEHNR and FQNEAQ (reference sequence). The CDR3 reads CASSLIRLDNTQYF. The CDR3, as DNA: TGTGCCAGCAGCTTAATAAGGCTGGACAATACGCAGTATTTT.

This clone was seen a single time. This chain joins TRBV6-1 and TRBJ2-7; perhaps TRBD2 as D (5 bases). The CDR3 is 15 amino acids. V gave up 0 bases and J gave up 0 bases, with 9 bases separating them. Germline loops: CDR1 MNHNS, CDR2 SASEGT. CDR3 residues: CASSEARVSSYEQYF. The DNA for the CDR3 is TGTGCCAGCAGTGAAGCGCGGGTCAGCTCCTACGAGCAGTACTTC.

This chain joins TRBV25-1 and TRBJ2-3; D remains unclear. The CDR3 loop spans 12 amino acids. Germline CDR1 and CDR2: MGHDK and SYGVNS. V was clipped by 4 bases and J by 4 bases, with 6 bases between them. DNA for the CDR3: TGTGCCAGCAGTGCGAGCGCAGATACGCAGTATTTT. Its protein product is CASSASADTQYF.